This T cell receptor beta chain originates from a study of cytomegalovirus exposure and HLA in healthy donors. Study findings and constraints: For most TCR beta V segments, an earlier analysis put the productive rate at about 90% or about 30% of the time.

CDR1 SGDLS and CDR2 YYNGEE come from the germline V gene. V trimming: 3 bases; J trimming: 0 bases; junction bases outside the gene matches: 12. This CDR3 contains 17 residues. With 60 Vbeta and 13 Jbeta primers, the PCR was carried out. Per the study methods: Roughly 10 million shared chains were among 80 million or so unique TCR beta chains counted in a later analysis. Using immunoSEQ multiplex PCR, the repertoire was profiled, and TCRdb retains in-frame clones only, with some absent. D and trimming were read from the DNA, whereas the V and J calls and clone size are those reported in that table. The sample contains some 190,000 clones, just under 75% of which appear only once. Worth noting for this clone: Its matching antigen is unknown.

Though probably carrying unrecorded immune exposures, donors were nominally healthy at sampling. This receptor was identified in a man aged 25-40 years in good health and CMV-seropositive. V and J are TRBV9 and TRBJ2-7; 7 nucleotides match TRBD2. The specimen sequenced was PBMCs. The CDR3 DNA reads as TGTGCCAGCAGCGCCACTACGGGGGGTAGGAGCTCCTACGAGCAGTACTTC. Translation: CASSATTGGRSSYEQYF. The entire variable domain, with the rest obtained from reference TRBV9 and TRBJ2-7, is as follows: DSGVTQTPKHLITATGQRVTLRCSPRSGDLSVYWYQQSLDQGLQFLIQYYNGEERAKGNILERFSAQQFPDLHSELNLSSLELGDSALYFCASSATTGGRSSYEQYFGPGTRLTVT.